This T cell receptor (beta chain) came from a study of control samples from healthy donors and cancer patients. Assay: immunoSEQ multiplex PCR; the TCRdb copy retains only in-frame clones and omits some. This sample has tens of thousands of clones, with approximately 92% found just once. Germline assignment: CDR1 WSHSY and CDR2 SAAADI. CDR3 size: 16 residues. The J segment lost 4 bases and the V segment lost 0 bases, leaving 1 base of the junction unmatched. The TCR originated in a man between 25 and 39 years old with colorectal cancer. Sequencing was done on a sample of PBMCs. This sequence joins TRBV10-2 and TRBJ1-4; 11 bases align to TRBD1. The CDR3 region has the DNA TGCGCCAGCAGTGAGTCAGGGACAGGGGGTAATGAAAAACTGTTTTTT. Its translation: CASSESGTGGNEKLFF.